This T cell receptor beta chain was sequenced during a study of blood T cell repertoires in COVID-19. Profiled with immunoSEQ multiplex PCR; TCRdb holds only in-frame clones, not every one. Of roughly 190,000 clones in the sample, about 85% were seen once. CDR1 is MNHEY, CDR2 SMNVEV, per germline (reference sequence). V dropped 4 bases and J dropped 0 bases, with 22 bases sitting between them. The CDR3 runs to 19 residues. This receptor was obtained from a woman over 75 in a cohort sampled during active or convalescent COVID-19. Sequenced: peripheral blood. The chain employs TRBV27 and TRBJ1-3, with a weak D call TRBD1 (6 bases). CDR3 protein: CASSSRGTSTGASGNTIYF. CDR3 nucleotides: TGTGCCAGCAGTTCACGTGGGACATCGACTGGGGCCTCTGGAAACACCATATATTTT.